The source of this T cell receptor (beta chain) is a study of T cell responses to AZD1222 COVID-19 vaccine. CDR3 size: 19 residues. V lost 5 bases and J lost 3; bases outside the gene matches: 20. The germline V gene encodes CDR1 SGHVS and CDR2 FNYEAQ. Findings of the study overall: Spike-spanning, vaccine-associated CD4 TCRs were dominant at 160-218 and 743-854.

Comments on this clone: Its antigen is not known.

Using immunoSEQ multiplex PCR, the repertoire was profiled, and TCRdb retains in-frame clones only, with some absent. The profile shows roughly 84,000 clones, 70% to 90% of them singletons. The TCR comes from an adult in good health. Source: peripheral blood, taken on day 0 of AZD1222 vaccination. The J gene is TRBJ2-7, the V gene TRBV7-6; TRBD2 matches 9 bases. CDR3 region: CASSPKDLGSSGAHYEQYF. As DNA, the CDR3 is TGTGCCAGCAGCCCTAAGGACCTCGGGTCTAGCGGGGCCCACTACGAGCAGTACTTC. The whole variable domain, filled in from reference TRBV7-6 and TRBJ2-7, reads GAGVSQSPRYKVTKRGQDVALRCDPISGHVSLYWYRQALGQGPEFLTYFNYEAQQDKSGLPNDRFSAERPEGSISTLTIQRTEQRDSAMYRCASSPKDLGSSGAHYEQYFGPGTRLTVT.